This TCR beta chain was documented in a study of blood T cell repertoires in COVID-19. Libraries were prepared by immunoSEQ multiplex PCR; TCRdb keeps only in-frame clonotypes and omits some of them. The sample shows tens of thousands of clones, 75% to 85% of them seen only once. The length of the CDR3 is 15 residues. CDR1 and CDR2 (germline): SEHNR, FQNEAQ (reference sequence). V lost 0 bases and J 0 bases, leaving 8 bases between the germline ends. This clonotype was sampled from a woman in her 70s with acute or convalescent COVID-19. The rearrangement joins TRBV7-9 to TRBJ1-1; D uncertain. What was sequenced was peripheral blood. This CDR3 is CASSLALGVNTEAFF. CDR3 coding DNA: TGTGCCAGCAGCTTAGCGCTCGGGGTGAACACTGAAGCTTTCTTT.